The T cell receptor beta chain under discussion was sequenced for a study of T cell responses to AZD1222 COVID-19 vaccine. Whole-study findings and limits: The sample set comprised mostly white British donors with more females, and clonal diversity was possibly underestimated. Spike-specific TCR repertoires showed rising breadth and depth after two AZD1222 doses.

The germline V and J ends were trimmed by 5 bases and 0 bases, with 14 bases remaining between them. CDR1 is SGHAT, CDR2 FQNNGV, per germline. The CDR3 is 16 amino acids. Clones were sequenced by immunoSEQ multiplex PCR, and TCRdb holds only the in-frame ones, with some missing. The sample yields 200,000 to 250,000 clones, roughly 91% seen once. A note on this clone: The antigen is undetermined.

Sequencing was performed on peripheral blood, taken on day 0 of MenACWY control vaccination. The J gene is TRBJ1-3, the V gene TRBV11-2; no reliable D call. The sequence was obtained from an adult in good health. The CDR3 loop reads CASSRRPSDSGNTIYF. The CDR3 DNA is TGTGCCAGCAGCCGACGCCCATCTGACTCTGGAAACACCATATATTTT.